This T cell receptor (beta chain) was found in a study of T-cell reconstitution after alpha-beta-depleted transplantation in children. In its sample, this clonotype was seen many times. Its antigen is as yet unknown. Notes on the study in general: The origin of alpha-beta T cells about two months after transplant was reportedly several hundred expanded graft clones. Where some patients showed high TCRbeta diversity at day 60, it came from recipient T cells and thymic progenitors that had survived. Diversity and T-cell counts at one year after transplant derived mostly from new T cells.

Preparation of the TCRbeta library was carried out with unique molecular identifiers. Using its own MiXCR run on the PCR reads, TCRdb lists one record per CDR3 protein. The sample lists hundreds of thousands of distinct CDR3 sequences, roughly 8.2% occurring once. Germline V gene sequence: CDR1 SEHNR, CDR2 FQNEAQ (reference sequence). The CDR3 loop spans 15 amino acids. V shed 4 bases and J shed 1 base, with 10 bases lying between them. The gene calls are TRBV7-9 and TRBJ2-2; D might be TRBD1 (6 bases). The clonotype comes from a female patient aged 2 to 10 who had a stem cell transplant for Fanconi anemia, so the T cells may come from the graft donor. This sample comprised peripheral blood, obtained 360 days after TCRalphabeta/CD19-depleted stem cell transplant. The CDR3 DNA follows: TGTGCCAGCAGCTCCTCGGGACAGAACACCGGGGAGCTGTTTTTT. Its protein product is CASSSSGQNTGELFF.